The 19 T cell receptor beta chains given below trace back to one sample, sequenced in a study of regulatory T cells in long-lasting Graves disease. Specified time point: newly diagnosed GD, antithyroid drugs for less than 3 months. RNA isolated from PBMCs was used to make the TCR library. Libraries of TCR beta came from iRepertoire HTBI primers plus Arm-PCR of CDR3 regions. TCRdb redid the calling of the multiplex PCR reads with MiXCR, one entry per CDR3 protein. The sample lists roughly 500,000 distinct CDR3 sequences; 13% were seen once. The sample was also reused in another study, on T cells in Graves' hyperthyroidism and ophthalmopathy.

Sequences were derived from peripheral blood mononuclear cells (PBMCs), sampled at new diagnosis, from a patient treated with antithyroid drugs. The source is a young man with Graves disease.

This chain uses TRBV6-4 with TRBJ2-7; D is uncertain. This CDR3 comprises 13 residues. V dropped 2 bases and J dropped 4 bases, with 9 bases sitting between them. Germline assignment: CDR1 MRHNA and CDR2 SNTAGT. The CDR3 reads CASSDGLNYEQYF. In nucleotides, the CDR3 is TGTGCCAGCAGTGACGGGCTAAATTACGAGCAGTACTTC.

This clonotype has a count of ten or more. The chain employs TRBV2 and TRBJ2-5; TRBD1 agrees at 10 bases. The CDR3 runs 17 residues. V lost 0 bases, J lost 5 bases, and 9 bases stayed unmatched. CDR1 is SNHLY and CDR2 is FYNNEI in the germline V gene. The CDR3 protein is CASSEALWDRGGETQYF. The CDR3 bases are TGTGCCAGCAGTGAAGCGCTTTGGGACAGGGGCGGTGAGACCCAGTACTTC. Together with reference TRBV2 and TRBJ2-5, the CDR3 gives the full variable domain: EPEVTQTPSHQVTQMGQEVILRCVPISNHLYFYWYRQILGQKVEFLVSFYNNEISEKSEIFDDQFSVERPDGSNFTLKIRSTKLEDSAMYFCASSEALWDRGGETQYFGPGTRLLVL.

This clonotype was picked up a small number of times. The V call is TRBV4-1, the J call TRBJ2-1, with 11 bases lining up with TRBD2. V shed 3 bases, J shed 7 bases, and the junction held 5 bases outside the gene matches. Germline lookup yields CDR1 MGHRA and CDR2 YSYEKL. The CDR3 consists of 15 residues. In nucleotides, the CDR3 is TGCGCCAGCAGCCATCACGGGACTAGCGGAAATGAGCAGTTCTTC. It yields the protein CASSHHGTSGNEQFF.

Concerning this clonotype itself: This could be a read error, since a much larger clone is one nucleotide away. The rearrangement joins TRBV29-1 to TRBJ2-1; D may be TRBD1 (6 bases). From germline, CDR1 is SQVTM and CDR2 ANQGSEA. The V gene lost 3 bases and the J gene lost 10 bases, with 13 bases spanning the gap. The CDR3 spans 12 residues. The CDR3 spells CSVEGAAYEQFF. The DNA for the CDR3 is TGCAGCGTTGAGGGGGCCGCCTACGAGCAGTTCTTC.

This clonotype was observed at least ten times. This chain joins TRBV10-3 and TRBJ2-7, with a tentative D call TRBD1 (5 bases). Per germline, CDR1 ENHRY and CDR2 SYGVKD. The CDR3 consists of 14 residues. Trimming stripped 3 bases from V and 6 bases from J, with 15 bases between. The DNA of the CDR3 is TGTGCCATCAGTGAAAGTCAGGGAAGAGGCGAGCAGTACTTC. It codes for CAISESQGRGEQYF.

This clonotype occurred a few times. The gene calls are TRBV20-1 and TRBJ2-2; 8 positions agree with TRBD1. V lost 1 base, J lost 1 base, and 5 bases stayed unmatched. Germline CDR1 reads DFQATT; CDR2 reads SNEGSKA (reference sequence). CDR3 length: 16 amino acids. The CDR3 region is CSARASGGGNTGELFF. The CDR3 DNA follows: TGCAGTGCTAGAGCGTCAGGGGGCGGGAACACCGGGGAGCTGTTTTTT.

This clonotype occurred a few times. The chain couples TRBV7-6 to TRBJ1-5; 8 nucleotides match TRBD1. The CDR3 contains 15 residues. V trimming: 5 bases; J trimming: 6 bases; junction bases outside the gene matches: 9. CDR1 is SGHVS, CDR2 FNYEAQ, per germline. The CDR3 here is CASSPGQGYGQPQHF. CDR3 DNA: TGTGCCAGCAGCCCCGGACAGGGTTACGGTCAGCCCCAGCATTTT.

This clonotype was counted at least ten times. The chain employs TRBV24-1 and TRBJ2-3; TRBD1 might be the D (6 bases). This CDR3 is 15 amino acids long. The V gene's germline CDR1 is KGHDR and CDR2 SFDVKD. The V gene lost 2 bases and the J gene lost 2 bases, with 10 bases spanning the gap. The CDR3 here is CATSDYQGITDTQYF. The CDR3 DNA reads TGTGCCACCAGTGATTACCAGGGGATCACAGATACGCAGTATTTT.

This clonotype was observed many times. CDR3 DNA: TGTGCCAGCAGCCCTTTAGCGGGAGGGCTAGGTGAGCAGTTCTTC. This sequence encodes CASSPLAGGLGEQFF. The chain employs TRBV7-9 and TRBJ2-1, with 11 positions matching TRBD2. Germline-derived CDR1 and CDR2 are SEHNR and FQNEAQ (reference sequence). V shed 5 bases, J shed 9 bases, and the junction held 9 bases outside the gene matches. CDR3 length equals 15 residues.

This clonotype was picked up many times. The J gene is TRBJ1-1, the V gene TRBV27; possible D gene TRBD1, 5 bases. This CDR3 is 15 amino acids long. The germline gives CDR1 MNHEY, CDR2 SMNVEV (reference sequence). The germline V and J ends were trimmed by 3 bases and 5 bases, with 16 bases remaining between them. Written as DNA, the CDR3 is TGTGCCAGCAGTTTTGGGAACAGGCTGAGTACTGAAGCTTTCTTT. Translated, it gives CASSFGNRLSTEAFF.

This clonotype appeared a few times. The chain couples TRBV5-6 to TRBJ2-6, with 9 positions matching TRBD2. CDR3 length equals 17 residues. From germline, CDR1 is SGHDT and CDR2 YYEEEE. With 0 bases clipped from V and 2 bases from J, the junction kept 3 bases outside the gene matches. The CDR3 bases are TGTGCCAGCAGCTTGGGGTTAGCGGGAGCTGGGGCCAACGTCCTGACTTTC. This codes for CASSLGLAGAGANVLTF. Supplemented by reference TRBV5-6 and TRBJ2-6, the full variable domain reads DAGVTQSPTHLIKTRGQQVTLRCSPKSGHDTVSWYQQALGQGPQFIFQYYEEEERQRGNFPDRFSGHQFPNYSSELNVNALLLGDSALYLCASSLGLAGAGANVLTFGAGSRLTVL.

This clonotype was counted ten times or more. The chain joins TRBV7-2 to TRBJ1-1; no clear D gene. V lost 5 bases to trimming and J lost 6 bases, with 10 bases between them. This CDR3 contains 12 residues. The germline gives CDR1 SGHTA, CDR2 FQGNSA. Here the CDR3 DNA reads TGTGCCAGCAGCCTGGCGGGCCCTGAAGCTTTCTTT. This encodes CASSLAGPEAFF.

This clonotype was observed many times. The chain employs TRBV30 and TRBJ1-5, with 10 bases identical to TRBD1. Germline-derived CDR1 and CDR2 are GTSNPN and SVGIG (reference sequence). J was trimmed by 6 bases and V by 4 bases; bases with no gene match: 3. The CDR3 consists of 13 residues. The CDR3 is CAWTGQGSQPQHF. The CDR3 DNA reads as TGTGCCTGGACGGGACAGGGGAGTCAGCCCCAGCATTTT.

The rearrangement joins TRBV19 to TRBJ1-2; maybe TRBD1 (5 bases). The CDR3 sequence is 15 residues long. Germline V lookup: CDR1 LNHDA, CDR2 SQIVND (reference sequence). The V gene lost 3 bases and the J gene lost 8 bases, with 19 bases spanning the gap. The CDR3 loop is CASSIDDRSSWGYTF. CDR3 DNA sequence: TGTGCCAGTAGTATCGATGACAGATCGTCGTGGGGCTACACCTTC.

The sample holds many counts of this clonotype. CDR3 sequence: CASSPKSGGGKNTEAFF. The CDR3 DNA sequence: TGTGCCAGCAGTCCCAAAAGCGGGGGAGGCAAGAACACTGAAGCTTTCTTT. The chain has TRBV6-1 and TRBJ1-1, with D perhaps TRBD1 (5 bases). V dropped 5 bases and J dropped 1 base, with 20 bases sitting between them. This CDR3 comprises 17 residues. Per the germline V gene, CDR1 is MNHNS and CDR2 is SASEGT.

This clonotype was observed a few times. This rearrangement joins TRBV20-1 to TRBJ2-7, with 9 bases aligning to TRBD2. The CDR3 has 17 residues. Per germline, CDR1 DFQATT and CDR2 SNEGSKA (reference sequence). The V gene end was trimmed by 0 bases and the J gene end by 5 bases; junction bases not matched to a gene: 14. The CDR3 reads CSARDLGSGSFLNEQYF. Here the CDR3 DNA reads TGCAGTGCTAGAGATTTGGGTAGCGGGAGTTTTCTTAACGAGCAGTACTTC.

V is TRBV12-3 or TRBV12-4 and J is TRBJ2-1, with D unclear. V was cut by 5 bases and J by 8 bases, with 13 bases left in between. The CDR3 contains 13 residues. CDR3: CASSPPLFYEQFF. CDR3 nucleotides: TGTGCCAGCAGTCCTCCCTTGTTCTATGAGCAGTTCTTC.

V is TRBV6-6 and J is TRBJ2-2; D uncertain. The CDR3 sequence is 15 residues long. V was cut by 0 bases and J by 5 bases, with 10 bases left in between. The germline V gene has CDR1 MNHNY and CDR2 SVGAGI (reference sequence). The CDR3 reads CASSYSTLGTGELFF. CDR3 in DNA: TGTGCCAGCAGTTACTCGACCTTGGGGACCGGGGAGCTGTTTTTT.

This clonotype was found many times. The genes are TRBV7-2 and TRBJ2-3; D is uncertain. Germline V CDR1 and CDR2: SGHTA, FQGNSA. The V end lost 5 bases, the J end lost 2 bases, and 8 bases lay between the germline ends. This CDR3 has 13 amino acids. CDR3 in DNA: TGTGCCAGCAGCCTTAGTCCCACAGATACGCAGTATTTT. Its translation is CASSLSPTDTQYF. The whole variable domain, remainder taken from reference TRBV7-2 and TRBJ2-3, is GAGVSQSPSNKVTEKGKDVELRCDPISGHTALYWYRQSLGQGLEFLIYFQGNSAPDKSGLPSDRFSAERTGGSVSTLTIQRTQQEDSAVYLCASSLSPTDTQYFGPGTRLTVL.